Below, 13 T cell receptor beta chains from the same sample are listed, as sequenced in a study of control samples from healthy donors and cancer patients. Repertoires were generated with immunoSEQ multiplex PCR, while TCRdb's copy carries only in-frame clones and drops some. The sample lists more than 95,000 clones; around 92% were seen once. Sequenced input: PBMCs. Receptor source: an elderly man with head and neck cancer.

The chain couples TRBV4-1 to TRBJ2-1, with D uncertain. Germline values: CDR1 MGHRA, CDR2 YSYEKL. The CDR3 extends over 13 amino acids. Trimming shortened V by 1 base and J by 7 bases, and 8 bases separated the two germline ends. CDR3 in DNA: TGCGCCAGCAGCCAAGTTGCCGTTAATGAGCAGTTCTTC. Translated: CASSQVAVNEQFF.

The chain carries TRBV5-1 and TRBJ2-6; D gene ambiguous. V was clipped by 4 bases and J by 1 base, with 9 bases between them. Germline CDR1 SGHRS, CDR2 YFSETQ. The CDR3 runs to 15 residues. The CDR3 DNA sequence: TGCGCCAGCAGCCAAACTACGTCTGGGGCCAACGTCCTGACTTTC. This encodes CASSQTTSGANVLTF.

The chain uses TRBV14 and TRBJ1-6; D not certain. CDR1 and CDR2 (germline): SGHDN, FVKESK. Trimming cost V 0 bases and J 7 bases, with 10 bases left between them. The CDR3 consists of 15 residues. The CDR3 nucleotides are TGTGCCAGCAGCCAAGAATCTGGCCGAAATTCACCCCTCCACTTT. It yields the protein CASSQESGRNSPLHF.

The chain uses TRBV5-8 and TRBJ2-7; 10 nucleotides agree with TRBD2. Germline CDR1 SGHTS, CDR2 YDEGEE. V gave up 6 bases and J gave up 3 bases; unmatched junction bases: 9. The CDR3 sequence is 15 residues long. The CDR3 sequence: CASKLDPSGGYEQYF. Written as DNA, the CDR3 is TGTGCCAGCAAGCTTGATCCTAGCGGGGGCTACGAGCAGTACTTC.

The chain carries TRBV27 and TRBJ2-1; TRBD2 agrees at 9 bases. V shed 4 bases and J 6 bases; nucleotides not matched to a gene: 7. Germline lookup yields CDR1 MNHEY and CDR2 SMNVEV (reference sequence). The CDR3 covers 15 residues. The CDR3 here is CASSYLTSGLNEQFF. The CDR3 nucleotides are TGTGCCAGCAGTTACCTGACTAGCGGACTCAATGAGCAGTTCTTC.

This sequence joins TRBV12-3 or TRBV12-4 and TRBJ1-2; no clear D. Trimming cost V 3 bases and J 4 bases, with 9 bases left between them. CDR3 size: 13 residues. DNA for the CDR3: TGTGCCAGCAGTTTCTCCCGTAGCTATGGCTACACCTTC. Residues: CASSFSRSYGYTF.

Written as DNA, the CDR3 is TGTGCCAGCAGCTTATCGGTCGCGAGCCTAAACATTCAGTACTTC. It is translated as CASSLSVASLNIQYF. The J gene is TRBJ2-4, the V gene TRBV11-2; D unclear. The CDR3 contains 15 residues. V was clipped by 2 bases and J by 6 bases, with 14 bases between them. From germline, CDR1 is SGHAT and CDR2 FQNNGV.

This sequence joins TRBV2 and TRBJ2-7; D is undetermined. Germline CDR1 reads SNHLY; CDR2 reads FYNNEI. The CDR3 is 14 residues long. V was cut by 3 bases and J by 5 bases, with 14 bases left in between. The CDR3, as DNA: TGTGCCAGCAGTGATTCTGAGGCGCGAGACGAGCAGTACTTC. It translates to CASSDSEARDEQYF.

The chain combines TRBV6-1 with TRBJ2-3; D possibly matches TRBD1 or TRBD2 (5 bases each). The ends were cut back, 4 bases at V and 0 bases at J, with 14 bases in the middle. This CDR3 region has 16 residues. CDR1 and CDR2 from the germline V gene are MNHNS and SASEGT. In nucleotides, the CDR3 is TGTGCCAGCAGTGCGAGAAACGGGGCCAGCACAGATACGCAGTATTTT. Amino acid sequence: CASSARNGASTDTQYF.

V gene TRBV10-3 combines with J gene TRBJ2-4; 7 nucleotides align to TRBD1. CDR3 length: 13 amino acids. With 8 bases clipped from V and 4 bases from J, the junction kept 5 bases outside the gene matches. Germline CDR1 reads ENHRY; CDR2 reads SYGVKD. CDR3 amino acids: CAISRDSKNIQYF. The CDR3 nucleotides read TGTGCCATCTCCCGGGACAGTAAAAACATTCAGTACTTC.

The chain combines TRBV27 with TRBJ2-1, with 7 bases lining up with TRBD1. V lost 5 bases to trimming and J lost 2 bases; unmatched junction nucleotides: 9. Germline V gene data show CDR1 as MNHEY and CDR2 as SMNVEV (reference sequence). The CDR3 length is 16 residues. The CDR3, as DNA: TGTGCCAGCAGTCCCAATAGGGGGCCCCCCTACAATGAGCAGTTCTTC. It specifies CASSPNRGPPYNEQFF.

The chain links TRBV6-6 to TRBJ1-2; 7 positions agree with TRBD1. Per the germline V gene, CDR1 is MNHNY and CDR2 is SVGAGI (reference sequence). V was clipped by 5 bases and J by 2 bases; unmatched bases: 11. The CDR3 covers 16 residues. CDR3: CASSRPNRGENYGYTF. CDR3 in DNA: TGTGCCAGCAGTCGACCAAACAGGGGAGAAAACTATGGCTACACCTTC.

The rearrangement uses TRBV6-2 or TRBV6-3 and TRBJ1-4; D remains unclear. This CDR3 is built from 15 residues. The V end was cut by 0 bases, the J end by 3 bases, with 8 bases between. Germline-derived CDR1 and CDR2 are MNHEY and SVGEGT. DNA for the CDR3: TGTGCCAGCAGTTACTCTCCCCGGGCTAATGAAAAACTGTTTTTT. As protein: CASSYSPRANEKLFF.